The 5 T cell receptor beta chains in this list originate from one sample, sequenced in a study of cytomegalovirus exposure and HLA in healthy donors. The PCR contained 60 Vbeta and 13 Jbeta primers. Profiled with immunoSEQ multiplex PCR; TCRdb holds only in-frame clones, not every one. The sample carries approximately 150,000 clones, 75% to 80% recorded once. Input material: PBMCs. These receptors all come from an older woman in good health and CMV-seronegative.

DNA of the CDR3: TGTGCCAGCAGTTTATTTTTACAGGGTATGAACACTGAAGCTTTCTTT. Its protein product is CASSLFLQGMNTEAFF. J is TRBJ1-1 and V is TRBV27; D is perhaps TRBD1 (6 bases). Per the germline V gene, CDR1 is MNHEY and CDR2 is SMNVEV (reference sequence). V gave up 1 base and J gave up 0 bases, with 12 bases separating them. The CDR3 has 16 residues.

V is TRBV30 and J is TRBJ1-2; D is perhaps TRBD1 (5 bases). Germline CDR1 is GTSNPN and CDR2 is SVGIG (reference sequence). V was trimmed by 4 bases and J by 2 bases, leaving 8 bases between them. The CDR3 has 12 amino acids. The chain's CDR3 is CAWTSGNYGYTF. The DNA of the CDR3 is TGTGCCTGGACCTCAGGGAACTATGGCTACACCTTC.

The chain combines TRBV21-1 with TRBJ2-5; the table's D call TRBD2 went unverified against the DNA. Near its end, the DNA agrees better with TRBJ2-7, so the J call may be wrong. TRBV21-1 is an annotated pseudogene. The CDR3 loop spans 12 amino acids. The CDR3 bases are TGTGCCGCTCAACCCCTCTCCTACGAGCAGTACTTC. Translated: CAAQPLSYEQYF.

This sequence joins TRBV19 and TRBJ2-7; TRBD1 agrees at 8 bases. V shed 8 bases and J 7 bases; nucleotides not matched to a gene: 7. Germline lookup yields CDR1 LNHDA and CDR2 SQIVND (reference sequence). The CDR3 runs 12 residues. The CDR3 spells CASGQGPGEQYF. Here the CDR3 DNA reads TGTGCCAGTGGACAGGGCCCAGGGGAGCAGTACTTC.

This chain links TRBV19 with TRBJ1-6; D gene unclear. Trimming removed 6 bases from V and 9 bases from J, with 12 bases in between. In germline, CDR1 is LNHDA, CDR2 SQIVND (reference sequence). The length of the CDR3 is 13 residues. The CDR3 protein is CASSSSGGSPLHF. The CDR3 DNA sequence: TGTGCCAGTAGCTCGAGTGGTGGTTCACCCCTCCACTTT.